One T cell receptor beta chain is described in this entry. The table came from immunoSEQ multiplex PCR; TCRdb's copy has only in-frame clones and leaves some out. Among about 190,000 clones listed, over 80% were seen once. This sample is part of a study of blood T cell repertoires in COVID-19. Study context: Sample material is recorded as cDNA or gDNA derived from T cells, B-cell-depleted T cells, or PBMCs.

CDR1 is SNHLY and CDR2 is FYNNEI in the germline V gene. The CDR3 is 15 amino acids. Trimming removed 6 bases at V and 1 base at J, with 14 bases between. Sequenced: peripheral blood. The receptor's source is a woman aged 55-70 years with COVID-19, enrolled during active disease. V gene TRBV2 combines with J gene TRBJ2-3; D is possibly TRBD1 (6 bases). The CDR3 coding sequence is TGTGCCAGCAGGTTATACAGGGTCCGCACAGATACGCAGTATTTT. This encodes CASRLYRVRTDTQYF.